This passage covers 4 T cell receptor beta chains from one sample sequenced in a study of OX40 agonist ivuxolimab in advanced cancers. Profiled with immunoSEQ multiplex PCR; TCRdb holds only in-frame clones, not every one. Among 52,000 or so clones listed, 70% to 90% were seen once. Sequencing was performed on CD4+ or CD8+ T cells sorted from blood, taken in a trial of the OX40 agonist ivuxolimab. The source is an adult with an advanced solid tumor such as melanoma, head and neck, liver or kidney cancer.

On this clone: A read error may account for a junction end that differs from germline. The chain carries TRBV7-7 and TRBJ2-7; D is ambiguous. Germline V lookup: CDR1 SSHAT, CDR2 FNYEAQ (reference sequence). The CDR3 contains 13 residues. The CDR3 reads CASSLTYGYEQYF. As DNA, the CDR3 is TGTGCTAGCAGCTTGACCTATGGTTACGAGCAGTACTTC.

This rearrangement joins TRBV7-2 to TRBJ2-7; the match to TRBD2 covers 8 bases. Germline CDR1 and CDR2: SGHTA and FQGNSA. Trimming removed 0 bases from V and 1 base from J; junction bases left unmatched: 5. The CDR3 runs 16 residues. The CDR3 reads CASSLAIAGRSYEQYF. Here the CDR3 DNA reads TGTGCCAGCAGCTTAGCGATAGCGGGGCGATCCTACGAGCAGTACTTC.

Points on this clone: The junction differs from germline at one of its ends, possibly a read error. This rearrangement joins TRBV19 to TRBJ2-3, with TRBD1 matching 8 bases. The CDR3 totals 15 residues. The V gene's germline CDR1 is LNHDA and CDR2 SQIVND (reference sequence). The CDR3 is CASSEDRAGADTQYF. As DNA, the CDR3 is TGTGCCAGTAGTGAGGACAGGGCAGGGGCAGATACGCAATATTTT.

This rearrangement joins TRBV7-3 to TRBJ2-1; TRBD2 matches at 14 bases. Germline V gene data show CDR1 as SGHTA and CDR2 as FQGTGA. The CDR3 length is 15 residues. Germline trimming cut 5 bases from V and 7 bases from J; bases unmatched to any gene: 4. The CDR3 sequence: CASSRTSGGLNEQFF. CDR3 coding DNA: TGTGCCAGCAGCCGGACTAGCGGGGGGCTTAATGAGCAGTTCTTC.